What follows describes a single T cell receptor (beta chain). The germline CDR1 and CDR2 sequences are SQVTM and ANQGSEA. Trimming removed 4 bases at V and 9 bases at J, with 12 bases between. The CDR3 loop spans 11 amino acids. Some clones are missing from TCRdb's copy, which holds only in-frame ones; the method was immunoSEQ multiplex PCR. The sample holds 35,000 to 45,000 clones, approximately 85% seen once. This specimen comes from a study of sequential checkpoint blockade in melanoma. Treatment denoted: randomized to nivolumab then ipilimumab (arm A) or the reverse (arm B). The sequence was collected from a human donor with melanoma. Sequenced material: CD8+ T cells sorted from blood (inferred from file names), taken from a patient given nivolumab and ipilimumab in sequence. V usage is TRBV29-1 and J usage is TRBJ1-2; no firm D call. The chain's CDR3 is CSVVSPARYTF. The CDR3 nucleotides read TGCAGCGTTGTTAGCCCGGCTCGCTACACCTTC.